Following are 19 T cell receptor beta chains from one sample sequenced in a study of technical replicates of blood from several donors. Data came from immunoSEQ multiplex PCR; TCRdb stores just in-frame clones and leaves some out. Here the sample spans under 80,000 clones, roughly 96% being singletons. The specimen was T cells isolated from PBMCs. The origin of the receptors is a human donor in good health.

This clone was observed a single time. V gene TRBV7-8 combines with J gene TRBJ2-7, with a weak D call TRBD2 (5 bases). V lost 5 bases and J 9 bases, leaving 20 bases between the germline ends. The CDR3 is 14 amino acids. Germline loops: CDR1 SGHVS, CDR2 FQNEAQ. CDR3: CASSRVLNRTVQYF. In DNA form, the CDR3 reads TGTGCCAGCAGCCGGGTTCTAAACCGGACTGTGCAGTACTTC.

Worth noting for this clone: Germline and junction disagree at one end, which may indicate a read error. The chain has TRBV7-7 and TRBJ2-7; the match to TRBD2 covers 7 bases. CDR3 length equals 14 residues. Germline values: CDR1 SSHAT, CDR2 FNYEAQ (reference sequence). CDR3 residues: CASSLGAGGYEQYF. DNA of the CDR3: TGTGCTAGCAGCTTAGGGGCCGGGGGGTACGAGCAGTACTTC.

The chain carries TRBV28 and TRBJ1-2; D is perhaps TRBD1 (6 bases). The CDR3 contains 16 residues. Germline V gene data show CDR1 as MDHEN and CDR2 as SYDVKM. Trimming removed 5 bases at V and 2 bases at J, with 18 bases between. CDR3 loop: CASSRQDPPLNYGYTF. DNA for the CDR3: TGTGCCAGCAGTCGACAGGACCCGCCGTTAAACTATGGCTACACCTTC.

Here the CDR3 reads CASSEWRGASYEQYF. The CDR3 bases are TGTGCCAGCAGTGAATGGCGAGGCGCATCCTACGAGCAGTACTTC. This chain connects TRBV6-1 to TRBJ2-7; D not certain. V dropped 2 bases and J dropped 1 base, with 12 bases sitting between them. This CDR3 comprises 15 residues. From germline, CDR1 is MNHNS and CDR2 SASEGT.

This sequence joins TRBV4-1 and TRBJ2-5; D uncertain. Germline assignment: CDR1 MGHRA and CDR2 YSYEKL. This CDR3 region has 13 residues. Between the trimmed V and J ends, which lost 4 bases and 5 bases, there was a span of 11 bases. This chain's CDR3 is CASSRAGEETQYF. In nucleotides, the CDR3 is TGCGCCAGCAGCCGAGCAGGCGAGGAGACCCAGTACTTC.

The chain carries TRBV1 and TRBJ2-3; TRBD2 is the table's D call and was not checked against the DNA. TRBV1 is labeled a pseudogene. This CDR3 spans 14 amino acids. The CDR3 is CTSRTSGNTDTQYF. In DNA form, the CDR3 reads TGCACCAGCAGGACTAGCGGGAACACAGATACGCAGTATTTT.

This clone was found once. This chain's CDR3 is CASGLGDRVNSPLHF. CDR3 DNA: TGTGCTAGTGGTTTGGGGGACAGGGTGAATTCACCCCTCCACTTT. This chain joins TRBV12-5 and TRBJ1-6, with TRBD1 identical over 9 bases. The CDR3 totals 15 residues. V was clipped by 1 base and J by 7 bases; unmatched bases: 2. Germline V gene sequence: CDR1 LGHNT, CDR2 FRNRAP. The whole variable domain, remainder taken from reference TRBV12-5 and TRBJ1-6, is DARVTQTPRHKVTEMGQEVTMRCQPILGHNTVFWYRQTMMQGLELLAYFRNRAPLDDSGMPKDRFSAEMPDATLATLKIQPSEPRDSAVYFCASGLGDRVNSPLHFGNGTRLTVT.

V usage is TRBV28 and J usage is TRBJ1-4; tentatively, D is TRBD1 (5 bases). The germline V gene has CDR1 MDHEN and CDR2 SYDVKM. This CDR3 has 12 residues. V gave up 5 bases and J gave up 14 bases, with 15 bases separating them. CDR3 DNA sequence: TGTGCCAGCAGTGCCCAGGGCATATCGCTGTTTTTT. It codes for CASSAQGISLFF. The complete variable domain, with remaining parts taken from reference TRBV28 and TRBJ1-4, reads DVKVTQSSRYLVKRTGEKVFLECVQDMDHENMFWYRQDPGLGLRLIYFSYDVKMKEKGDIPEGYSVSREKKERFSLILESASTNQTSMYLCASSAQGISLFFGSGTQLSVL.

The chain carries TRBV4-1 and TRBJ2-2; TRBD1 matches 12 bases. J gave up 3 bases and V 4 bases, and 9 bases lay outside the gene matches. Germline V gene data show CDR1 as MGHRA and CDR2 as YSYEKL. The CDR3 contains 18 residues. The CDR3: CASSPGTGGRGDTGELFF. The CDR3 nucleotides are TGCGCCAGCAGCCCCGGGACAGGGGGCAGGGGGGACACCGGGGAGCTGTTTTTT.

In its sample, this clone was seen once. This chain links TRBV29-1 with TRBJ2-7, with 11 positions matching TRBD2. This CDR3 comprises 16 residues. Germline-derived CDR1 and CDR2 are SQVTM and ANQGSEA. The V gene end was trimmed by 2 bases and the J gene end by 0 bases; junction bases not matched to a gene: 6. In nucleotides, the CDR3 is TGCAGCGTTGAAAGGATCGGGACTAGCGGCTCCTACGAGCAGTACTTC. Encoded protein: CSVERIGTSGSYEQYF.

This clone has a single count. The CDR3 region has the DNA TGTGCCAGCAGTCCCATCGGGACTTCCAACGGGCCCCAGCATTTT. Translated, it gives CASSPIGTSNGPQHF. The chain recombines TRBV28 with TRBJ1-5; D perhaps matches TRBD1 (5 bases). The germline V and J ends were trimmed by 5 bases and 9 bases, with 20 bases remaining between them. This CDR3 is built from 15 residues. The V gene's germline CDR1 is MDHEN and CDR2 SYDVKM.

This clone was observed a single time. The gene calls are TRBV9 and TRBJ2-3; possible D gene TRBD2, 5 bases. The CDR3 extends over 14 amino acids. The germline V gene has CDR1 SGDLS and CDR2 YYNGEE. V lost 2 bases to trimming and J lost 6 bases, with 13 bases between them. CDR3 region: CASSVGGGIDTQYF. The CDR3 DNA reads TGTGCCAGCAGCGTTGGAGGTGGGATTGATACGCAGTATTTT.

The chain combines TRBV13 with TRBJ2-5; D possibly corresponds to TRBD2 (5 bases). The CDR3 covers 11 residues. V was clipped by 2 bases and J by 7 bases, with 5 bases between them. Germline CDR1 reads PRHDT; CDR2 reads FYEKMQ (reference sequence). The CDR3 region is CASSLSGTQYF. CDR3 in DNA: TGTGCCAGCAGCTTAAGCGGGACCCAGTACTTC.

The V and J genes are TRBV5-6 and TRBJ2-7, with 8 nucleotides matching TRBD2. The CDR3 covers 14 residues. Germline assignment: CDR1 SGHDT and CDR2 YYEEEE. V shed 2 bases, J shed 6 bases, and the junction held 7 bases outside the gene matches. CDR3 protein: CASSFGSGVGEQYF. In DNA, the CDR3 is TGTGCCAGCAGCTTTGGTAGCGGGGTGGGCGAGCAGTACTTC.

The V gene is TRBV10-1, the J gene TRBJ2-3, with TRBD2 matching over 8 bases. In germline, CDR1 is WNHNN, CDR2 SYGVQD (reference sequence). Losses at the gene ends were 0 bases for V and 1 base for J; bases not matched to a gene: 0. The CDR3 length is 15 residues. In nucleotides, the CDR3 is TGCGCCAGCAGTGAGTCAGCGGGAGGCACAGATACGCAGTATTTT. As protein: CASSESAGGTDTQYF.

The rearrangement links TRBV5-6 to TRBJ2-2, with TRBD2 matching 7 bases. The CDR3 extends over 16 amino acids. CDR1 SGHDT and CDR2 YYEEEE come from the germline V gene. Trimming took 4 bases from V and 5 from J; bases not matched to a gene: 11. The CDR3 bases are TGTGCCAGCAGCCCACGACTAGCAGTGAATACCGGGGAGCTGTTTTTT. Translated: CASSPRLAVNTGELFF.

The chain carries TRBV14 and TRBJ1-1; TRBD1 is a possible D gene (6 bases). Germline CDR1 reads SGHDN; CDR2 reads FVKESK. This CDR3 is 16 amino acids long. The V and J ends lost 0 bases and 2 bases respectively, with 13 bases between them. CDR3 nucleotide sequence: TGTGCCAGCAGCCAAGACAAGGGACACTTAAACACTGAAGCTTTCTTT. Protein: CASSQDKGHLNTEAFF.

The table lists this clone with a count of one. This rearrangement joins TRBV4-1 to TRBJ1-1; 10 bases line up with TRBD1. This CDR3 contains 15 residues. Trimming took 4 bases from V and 5 from J; bases not matched to a gene: 7. Germline V lookup: CDR1 MGHRA, CDR2 YSYEKL. CDR3 sequence: CASSPTPGQGTEAFF. The CDR3 DNA reads as TGCGCCAGCAGCCCTACGCCGGGACAGGGGACTGAAGCTTTCTTT.

In regard to this clone: At one boundary the junction diverges from the germline segment, which might be a read error. The chain uses TRBV2 and TRBJ1-2; D is unresolved. Looked up from germline, CDR1 is SNHLY and CDR2 is FYNNEI. The CDR3 runs 13 residues. CDR3 in amino acids: CASKKEHNDGYTF. The DNA for the CDR3 is TGTGCCAGCAAGAAAGAACATAACGATGGCTACACCTTC.